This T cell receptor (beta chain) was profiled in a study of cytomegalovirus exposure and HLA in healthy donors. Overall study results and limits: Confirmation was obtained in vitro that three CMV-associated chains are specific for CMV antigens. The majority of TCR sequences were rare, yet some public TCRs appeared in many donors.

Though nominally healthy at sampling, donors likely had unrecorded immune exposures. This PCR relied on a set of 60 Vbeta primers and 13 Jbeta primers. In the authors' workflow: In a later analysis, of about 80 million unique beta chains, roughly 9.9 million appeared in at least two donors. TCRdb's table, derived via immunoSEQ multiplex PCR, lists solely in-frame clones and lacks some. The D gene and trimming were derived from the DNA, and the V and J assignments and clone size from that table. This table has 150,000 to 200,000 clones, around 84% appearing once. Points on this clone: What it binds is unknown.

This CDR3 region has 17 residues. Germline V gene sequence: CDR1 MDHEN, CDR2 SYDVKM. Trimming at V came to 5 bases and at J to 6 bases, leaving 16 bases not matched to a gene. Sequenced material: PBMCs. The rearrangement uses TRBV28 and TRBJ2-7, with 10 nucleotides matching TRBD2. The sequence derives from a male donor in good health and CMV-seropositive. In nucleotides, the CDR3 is TGTGCCAGCAGTACGCCCCCGGGACTAGCGATATCTGGCGAGCAGTACTTC. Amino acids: CASSTPPGLAISGEQYF.